This T cell receptor (beta chain) was recovered during a study of CD8 T cells in Susac syndrome. An input of about 0.5 to 1 ug of RNA was subjected to reverse transcription using random hexamers. TCRdb recomputed calls from the immunoSEQ multiplex PCR reads with MiXCR, one row per CDR3 protein. The sample yields 80,000 or so distinct CDR3 sequences, more than 85% seen once. CDR3 length: 16 amino acids. The germline gives CDR1 SGHRS, CDR2 YFSETQ. V dropped 4 bases and J dropped 3; count of bases not matched to a gene: 11. This clonotype originated in a human donor with Susac syndrome. The chain couples TRBV5-1 to TRBJ2-7, with 9 positions matching TRBD1. Sequencing used CD4+ T cells from PBMCs. CDR3 loop: CASSTPPGQGNYEQYF. CDR3 nucleotides: TGCGCCAGCAGCACCCCCCCGGGACAGGGAAACTACGAGCAGTACTTC.